This T cell receptor (beta chain) was identified during a study of blood T cells in healthy people across ages (dated by TCRdb to 2015 to 2017). About the investigation overall: Template switching captured roughly one uniquely barcoded TCR beta cDNA molecule per two T cells in model experiments. Two additional independent replicas of 1 million unique cDNA reads from the same blood draw were analyzed for two donors (one aged 18 to 30 and one aged 80 or older). The donors were split into four age groups: young (average about 15 years), middle-aged (over 35), aged (approximately 59) and long-lived (over 75). The study measured age-related changes in TCR beta repertoire diversity using deep sequencing normalized with unique cDNA molecular identifiers. To avoid experimental bias, donors of different ages were distributed randomly across sequencing lanes.

Relative to germline, V is missing 8 bases and J is missing 4 bases, with 11 bases of the junction outside any gene match. The CDR3 starts with the cysteine, ends with the phenylalanine, and has 14 residues. Only the CDR3 DNA stays, 42 bases, in frame from base 1. CDR1 is given as SQVTM and CDR2 as ANQGSEA, both from the germline V gene. Donors were 35 to 40 systemically healthy Caucasian individuals from Russia aged roughly 6 to 100 years. Each donor gave 8 to 10 milliliters of peripheral blood, drawn into EDTA-treated Vacutainer tubes. Ficoll-Paque density-gradient centrifugation was used to isolate PBMCs, with at least 7 million per sample. Total RNA was extracted from PBMCs with Trizol reagent, with at least 5 micrograms obtained per sample. For every donor, an aliquot of PBMCs went through flow cytometry to measure the percentages of naive CD45RAhigh/CD27high T cells. Beyond this particular receptor, the publication reports: There was a strong correlation between observed TCR beta diversity and the percentage of naive T cells measured by flow cytometry. Compared with the aged group, more naive CD4+ T cells, fewer expanded clones and increased TCR diversity were shown by the long-lived group, suggesting age selection. Because the CMV infection status of the donors was unknown, age-related changes in expanded clonotypes may potentially have been confounded. As age increased, observed TCR beta diversity per million T cells dropped in a roughly linear way, and a significant reduction was already evident by age 40. Conclusive comparison of naive and antigen-experienced compartments was prevented by the profiling of bulk unsorted PBMCs. Estimates of total diversity from one million sequenced T cells were regarded as lower bounds and underestimates.

The receptor library was made with 5' RACE. Instrument on record: Illumina HiSeq 2500. A second about 6 to 11 cycle PCR used a sample-barcoded 5' primer and a J-beta primer mix. Each TCR beta cDNA molecule received a unique molecular identifier from a template-switch 5' adaptor carrying 12 random nucleotides. Each sample yielded at least 3 million CDR3-containing paired-end reads. First-strand cDNA synthesis was performed from all RNA using the Mint cDNA synthesis kit, with priming by a TRBC-specific oligonucleotide. Following uracil-DNA glycosylase treatment, a first 18-cycle PCR with universal primers M1SS and BC2_uni_R was performed on all cDNA. On the study's bioinformatics: For normalization, 1 million high-quality reads were randomly selected from each sample, with every read carrying a distinct molecular identifier. Instead of being binned into consensus sequences, reads that shared molecular identifiers were thrown out. MiTCR, with a Q25 quality threshold and the strictest error-elimination algorithm, was used for CDR3 identification, clonotype clustering and error correction. A nonparametric unseen species model with Euler transformation was used to estimate lower-bound total TCR beta diversity. TCRdb passed the public sequencing reads through fastp at Q25 and MiXCR, retaining productive beta sequences. Rows merge per CDR3 protein into single entries with the most common DNA and genes. These V and J calls derive from TCRdb rather than the authors' analysis. Across this sample there are 630,000 or so distinct CDR3 sequences, with roughly 30% seen only once. Together, the top ten hold 15% to 17% of the sample.

Note on this clonotype: Its cognate antigen has yet to be identified. Within one base of it there is no much larger clone, and no base qualities were kept.

This TCR was sampled from a woman older than 75 in good health. Donor details come from another sample of the same person, matched by shared clones. The V and J genes are TRBV29-1 and TRBJ2-5; 9 of the junction bases match TRBD1. Sequencing was done on a sample of blood. DNA sequence: TGCAGCTATACCCACTCGACAGGGGGAGAGACCCAGTACTTC. It translates to CSYTHSTGGETQYF.